This T cell receptor (beta chain) was identified in a study of cytomegalovirus exposure and HLA in healthy donors. 13 Jbeta primers and 60 Vbeta primers were used for the PCR. The assay was immunoSEQ multiplex PCR, and TCRdb's table has in-frame clones only and misses some. The sample includes almost 200,000 clones, around 80% seen only once; the top ten take 4% to 4.5%. Regarding the study as a whole: Available immune exposure information was restricted to CMV serostatus only. Some public TCRs appeared in many individuals, while most sequences were rare. Equally common other TCR beta chains were less clonally expanded than HLA-associated ones, a later analysis found. Data from an earlier analysis indicated that most TCR beta V segments were productive either about 87% or about 30% of the time.

Points on this clone: The antigen is unknown.

V was trimmed by 1 base and J by 0 bases, leaving 4 bases between them. The CDR3 loop spans 13 amino acids. In germline, CDR1 is SGHDT, CDR2 YYEEEE. Sequencing used PBMCs. This chain connects TRBV5-6 to TRBJ1-1, with D unclear. The receptor comes from a woman in her twenties or thirties in good health and CMV-seropositive. The CDR3 is CASSLFMNTEAFF. CDR3 DNA: TGTGCCAGCAGCTTGTTTATGAACACTGAAGCTTTCTTT.